This entry is about one T cell receptor (beta chain). The target of this receptor is not known. Base qualities are not recorded, but no much larger clone differs from it by a single base. This sample is drawn from a study of neoadjuvant nivolumab and ipilimumab in lung cancer (dated by TCRdb to about 2020). In the study overall: Nivolumab was given at 3 mg/kg intravenously on days 1, 15 and 29, and the combination arm added ipilimumab 1 mg/kg on day 1 only. The study compared TCR repertoires in pretherapy (baseline) peripheral blood with TCR repertoires in tumors resected at surgery after neoadjuvant immune checkpoint blockade. For each study arm, the primary endpoint of the trial was the rate of major pathologic response (MPR) in the intention-to-treat population. Matched pretherapy and resected tumor pairs were analyzed for seven patients, of whom four received nivolumab and three received nivolumab plus ipilimumab. Of the 44 patients with operable NSCLC treated in the trial, about 23 were randomized to nivolumab monotherapy and some 20 to nivolumab plus ipilimumab.

Libraries were prepared through the immunoSEQ multiplex PCR assay. The source study handled its data this way. Repertoires were summarized in terms of richness and clonality, and significantly expanded and contracted clones between pre- and post-therapy samples were identified. Held by TCRdb, this immuneACCESS table contains in-frame sequences only and omits some clones. Under half of the omission traces to an unresolved V gene where checked; the cause of the rest is unknown. The DNA gave D and trimming, while V, J and clone size come from that table. In all, the sample holds about 30,000 clones, and over 80% of those were seen once. The ten largest account for around 5% of the sample. Study-wide findings and limitations: Tumor T-cell richness and clonality rose from pretherapy to surgery in three of three dual-therapy tumors but in only two of four nivolumab-treated tumors. A small number of samples was subjected to TCR sequencing. No significant correlation was found between TCR clonality and pathologic tumor regression, and only one major-pathologic-response sample was available for the clonality analysis. Resected tumors had greater TCR richness and clonality than tumor-adjacent uninvolved lung, and increases were observed in more dual-therapy-treated tumors. A positive correlation was observed between pretherapy blood TCR richness and richness in tumors resected after neoadjuvant therapy (Spearman R ≈ 0.82).

Explained via the paper, the time point label denotes: at surgical resection after neoadjuvant nivolumab +/- ipilimumab. The samples were obtained from NEOSTAR, a phase 2 randomized trial that tested neoadjuvant nivolumab or nivolumab plus ipilimumab, followed by surgery, in operable NSCLC. The source is an adult with non-small cell lung cancer. The specimen comprised tumor tissue, sampled after neoadjuvant nivolumab, alone or with ipilimumab, at or shortly before surgery.

The nucleotide sequence reads as follows: TGTGCCAGCAGTGCCCAGGGAGCGGTCAATGAGCAGTTCTTC. Its protein is CASSAQGAVNEQFF. The chain employs TRBV6-1 and TRBJ2-1; the D call is possibly TRBD1 or TRBD2, each sharing 5 bases. V and J are truncated by 4 bases and 6 bases respectively, leaving an intervening sequence of 13 bases. CDR1 MNHNS and CDR2 SASEGT were looked up in the germline V gene. From the cysteine up to the phenylalanine, the CDR3 has a length of 14 residues. Kept here is only the CDR3 DNA, which spans 42 bases and is read in frame from base 1.